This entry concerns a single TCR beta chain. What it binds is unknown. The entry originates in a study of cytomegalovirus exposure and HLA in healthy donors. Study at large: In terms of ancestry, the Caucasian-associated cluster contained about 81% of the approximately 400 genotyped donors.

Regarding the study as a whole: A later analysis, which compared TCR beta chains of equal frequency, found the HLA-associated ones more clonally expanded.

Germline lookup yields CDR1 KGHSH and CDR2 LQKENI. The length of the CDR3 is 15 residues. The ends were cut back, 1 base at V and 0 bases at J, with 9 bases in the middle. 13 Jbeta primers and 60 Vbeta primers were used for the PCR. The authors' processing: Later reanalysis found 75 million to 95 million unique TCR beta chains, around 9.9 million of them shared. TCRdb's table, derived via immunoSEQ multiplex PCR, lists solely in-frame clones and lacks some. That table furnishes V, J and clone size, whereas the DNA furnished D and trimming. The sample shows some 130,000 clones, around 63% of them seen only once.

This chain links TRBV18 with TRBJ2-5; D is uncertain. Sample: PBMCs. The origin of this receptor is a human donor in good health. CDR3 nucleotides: TGTGCCAGCTCACCACGACTTATCGACCAAGAGACCCAGTACTTC. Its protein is CASSPRLIDQETQYF.